This T cell receptor beta chain was documented in a study of beta chain features in type 1 diabetes. Study-wide background: Investigators examined approximately 110,000,000 sorted cells across all samples. General study results and limits: Type 1 diabetes patients had TCRB CDR3s that were shorter (moderately but significantly so) in all four CD4+ subsets.

V was clipped by 7 bases and J by 9 bases, with 19 bases between them. The length of the CDR3 is 14 residues. Germline assignment: CDR1 SGHTA and CDR2 FQGNSA. The entirety of the isolated RNA underwent reverse transcription, so expressed TCRB transcripts were sequenced. Repertoires were generated with immunoSEQ multiplex PCR, while TCRdb's copy carries only in-frame clones and drops some. Here the sample spans more than 300,000 clones, roughly 8.8% being singletons. Of note for this clone: Its antigen is unidentified.

The chain uses TRBV7-2 and TRBJ2-1; D might be TRBD1 (8 bases). The receptor's source is a man aged 25-40 years with type 1 diabetes. The sample was central memory CD4+ T cells from blood. CDR3 in amino acids: CASTVQGGSGEQFF. The CDR3 DNA follows: TGTGCCAGCACCGTACAGGGGGGGTCTGGTGAGCAGTTCTTC.